This entry describes one T cell receptor (beta chain). The sample originates from a study of radiotherapy plus CTLA-4 blockade in lung cancer. Study information: Among all patients, around 19% showed objective responses, while 30% to 40% had disease control.

Clones were sequenced by immunoSEQ multiplex PCR, and TCRdb holds only the in-frame ones, with some missing. The sample comprises roughly 76,000 clones, 70% to 80% of which are singletons, and more than 7.5% rests with the top ten. V dropped 2 bases and J dropped 5 bases, with 11 bases sitting between them. The CDR3 runs to 14 residues. The germline V gene encodes CDR1 SGHRS and CDR2 YFSETQ. The V call is TRBV5-1, the J call TRBJ2-1; D is uncertain. Source: peripheral blood, taken from a patient treated with radiotherapy plus ipilimumab. This receptor was obtained from a human donor with non-small cell lung cancer whose response to radiotherapy plus ipilimumab could not be evaluated. The CDR3 DNA is TGCGCCAGCAGCTTATGGCGGCAAGACAATGAGCAGTTCTTC. It codes for CASSLWRQDNEQFF.